The T cell receptor (beta chain) under discussion was sequenced for a study of T cell repertoires in cytomegalovirus infection. Across the study: Matching HLA type, along with CMV infection, was indicated by public TCR beta signatures. Broader study findings: HLA-C-restricted CMV-specific TCR beta clonotypes prevailed in the ex vivo response.

TCRdb re-called the reads with MiXCR, one entry per CDR3 protein. This sample has 350,000 to 500,000 distinct CDR3 sequences, with about a third found just once. Between the trimmed V and J ends, which lost 2 bases and 0 bases, there was a span of 10 bases. This CDR3 spans 15 amino acids. Germline V CDR1 and CDR2: SGHVS, FQNEAQ. This clonotype was seen repeatedly, ten times or more. Antigen unknown. The sequencing input was PBMCs. This TCR derives from a human donor in good health (CMV status not recorded). Some clones in this sample may be carry-over from other donors' samples. The chain joins TRBV7-8 to TRBJ1-1; no firm D call. The CDR3 nucleotides read TGTGCCAGCAGCTTACTAGGGTCCCTGAACACTGAAGCTTTCTTT. Translation: CASSLLGSLNTEAFF. Using reference TRBV7-8 and TRBJ1-1 for the parts outside the CDR3, the full variable domain is GAGVSQSPRYKVAKRGQDVALRCDPISGHVSLFWYQQALGQGPEFLTYFQNEAQLDKSGLPSDRFFAERPEGSVSTLKIQRTQQEDSAVYLCASSLLGSLNTEAFFGQGTRLTVV.